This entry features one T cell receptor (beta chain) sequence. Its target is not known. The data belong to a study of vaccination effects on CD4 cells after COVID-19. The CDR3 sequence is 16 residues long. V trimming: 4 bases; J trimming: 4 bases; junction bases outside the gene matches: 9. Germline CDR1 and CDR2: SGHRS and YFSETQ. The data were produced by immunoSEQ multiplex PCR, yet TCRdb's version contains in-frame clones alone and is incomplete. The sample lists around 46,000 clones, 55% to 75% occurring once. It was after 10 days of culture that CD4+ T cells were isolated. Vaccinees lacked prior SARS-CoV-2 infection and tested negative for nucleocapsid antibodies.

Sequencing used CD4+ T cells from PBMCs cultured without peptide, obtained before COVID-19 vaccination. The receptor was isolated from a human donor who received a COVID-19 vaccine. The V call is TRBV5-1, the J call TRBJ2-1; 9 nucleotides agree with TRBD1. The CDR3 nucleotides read TGCGCCAGCAGCGGAGACAGGGGGGCAGGTTACAATGAGCAGTTCTTC. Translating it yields CASSGDRGAGYNEQFF.